Reported below is one T cell receptor (beta chain). The specificity of this receptor is unknown. No much larger clone is present one base from it, and per-base qualities are unavailable. The data are from a study of CD8+ T cells in alopecia areata (dated by TCRdb to between 2018 and 2020). Notes on the research overall: Treated patients were enrolled in an open-label pilot trial of oral tofacitinib, 5 to 10 mg twice daily, for moderate-to-severe alopecia areata. Tofacitinib was administered for 6 to 18 months, and 6 months of follow-up off drug were then conducted to assess delayed response and recurrence. In both human patients and the C3H/HeJ mouse model, the study applied high-throughput TCRbeta sequencing to look at T cell clonal expansion in alopecia areata. Scalp tissue and sorted CD4+ and CD8+ peripheral blood T cells from patchy and totalis/universalis alopecia areata patients and from healthy controls were covered by human TCRbeta sequencing. Biopsies were taken from tofacitinib-treated patients at baseline and again at 4 and 24 weeks into treatment, and several of those patients also had a later scalp biopsy. Clonality in the scalp was compared among normal scalp (n=4), patchy alopecia areata scalp (n=8), and alopecia totalis/universalis scalp (n=8). RNA was obtained with the PAXgene miRNA kit for fixed scalp, the miRNeasy kit for PBMCs, and the RNeasy kit for mouse skin. immunoSEQ multiplex PCR using 35 Vbeta forward primers and 13 Jbeta reverse primers was used to amplify TCRbeta CDR3 regions.

General conclusions and limits of the study: Lesional scalp, especially in alopecia totalis/universalis, showed higher clonality and more expanded CD8+ clones than normal scalp, suggesting antigenic drive. Scalp TCR repertoire analysis is complicated because resident alphabeta T cells in normal human skin are also sequenced, whereas mouse skin is dominated by gammadelta T cells. Shared TCR sequences between patients were less evident than in mice, which may be partly attributable to HLA diversity in the patient population.

Taken with the paper, the label for time point translates to: baseline before oral tofacitinib. Lesional scalp punch biopsies and peripheral blood were collected from alopecia areata patients. PBMCs were isolated by density centrifugation and stained for CD3, CD4 and CD8, after which CD4+ and CD8+ T cells were sorted on a FACSAria. The protocol used for the library was the immunoSEQ multiplex PCR assay. For TCR sequencing, RNA was extracted from every sample and reverse transcribed into cDNA to serve as template. First-strand cDNA was synthesized with SuperScript III using a 2:1 mix of oligo-dT and random hexamers. A synthetic immune receptor repertoire was used to measure amplification bias, and any remaining bias was corrected computationally. The authors' analysis ran thus. Raw reads were preprocessed to remove errors, and CDR3 was defined by IMGT conventions from the conserved cysteine to phenylalanine. Clonality was calculated as 1 minus Shannon entropy normalized by log2 of the number of productive unique TCRs. Scalp TCRbeta sequences were cross-referenced with sorted blood CD4 and CD8 repertoires so that the CD4 or CD8 identity of scalp clones could be inferred. TCRdb stores this immuneACCESS table with in-frame sequences only. Part of the clones is absent; in the studies checked, under half of the shortfall reflects unresolved V genes, and no reason is known for the rest. V and J calls and clone size are as listed in that table; D and trimming were resolved from the DNA. The sample records roughly 140,000 clones, approximately 50% of which are singletons. Over 0.75% of the sample rests with the top ten.

The CDR3 has 10 amino acids, counting the end cysteine and phenylalanine. Only the CDR3 region is kept as DNA, spanning 30 bases read in frame from base 1. V is clipped by 2 bases and J by 8 bases, and the sequence between their germline boundaries is 5 bases long. The germline V gene (reference sequence) supplies CDR1 GTSNPN and CDR2 SVGIG. Material: CD4+ T cells sorted from blood, obtained at week 0. The receptor chain draws on TRBV30 and TRBJ2-3; no D gene call is confident. This receptor was taken from a human donor with alopecia areata. The CDR3 sequence is CAWSRVTQYF. In nucleotides, the sequence is TGTGCCTGGAGTAGAGTTACGCAGTATTTT.